This T cell receptor beta chain was retrieved from a study of naive and memory T cell subsets. Trimming left V 6 bases short and J 9 bases short, with 24 bases between. Germline V gives CDR1 SNHLY, CDR2 FYNNEI. This CDR3 comprises 16 residues. Study-wide points: Diversity fell and Gini index rose from naive through CM, EM, EMRA.

This clonotype was observed at least ten times. Its antigen is still unknown. An equimolar mix of two oligonucleotides served as the beta constant-region primer for TRBC1 and TRBC2. TCRdb used MiXCR to reprocess the UMI-ligation and nested PCR reads, holding one entry per CDR3 protein. This sample has 70,000 to 95,000 distinct CDR3 sequences, with 7% found just once. Sequencing input: central memory CD4+ T cells from blood. The rearrangement links TRBV2 to TRBJ1-5; unclear D gene. The source of this sequence is a human donor in good health. The CDR3 DNA follows: TGTGCCAGCAGCGTCCTTCAACGCGCGGACTTAGGGCCCCAGCATTTT. As protein: CASSVLQRADLGPQHF. Filled out from reference TRBV2 and TRBJ1-5, the complete variable domain reads EPEVTQTPSHQVTQMGQEVILRCVPISNHLYFYWYRQILGQKVEFLVSFYNNEISEKSEIFDDQFSVERPDGSNFTLKIRSTKLEDSAMYFCASSVLQRADLGPQHFGDGTRLSIL.